This TCR beta chain is from a study of regulatory T cells in long-lasting Graves disease. Time point: persistent/refractory GD, antithyroid drugs over 5 years with positive TRAb. Scientists built the TCR library using RNA that was extracted from PBMCs. The authors built TCR beta libraries using iRepertoire HTBI primers and Arm-PCR of CDR3 regions. TCRdb re-analysed the multiplex PCR reads in MiXCR, keeping a single row per CDR3 protein. The table includes 700,000 or so distinct CDR3 sequences, 30% detected once. V shed 0 bases and J shed 5 bases, with 8 bases lying between them. The CDR3 length is 13 residues. Germline CDR1 reads SGDLS; CDR2 reads YYNGEE.

The chain employs TRBV9 and TRBJ1-1, with no clear D. The sequence was collected from a female donor with Graves disease. Sequencing was performed on peripheral blood mononuclear cells (PBMCs), taken when the disease was refractory, from a patient treated with antithyroid drugs. CDR3 DNA: TGTGCCAGCAGCGTAGAAAGGGCGACTGAAGCTTTCTTT. This sequence encodes CASSVERATEAFF. The variable domain in full, with the rest retrieved from reference TRBV9 and TRBJ1-1, is DSGVTQTPKHLITATGQRVTLRCSPRSGDLSVYWYQQSLDQGLQFLIQYYNGEERAKGNILERFSAQQFPDLHSELNLSSLELGDSALYFCASSVERATEAFFGQGTRLTVV.